These 27 T cell receptor beta chains originate from one sample sequenced in a study of T cells in localized non-small cell lung cancer. Sequenced by immunoSEQ multiplex PCR; TCRdb stores in-frame clones only, minus some. Of 50,000 to 65,000 clones listed, roughly 79% are singletons. The sequenced sample was PBMCs, obtained before any cancer treatment. The receptors derive from a man aged 35 to 69 with stage II lung adenocarcinoma.

This rearrangement joins TRBV6-1 to TRBJ1-5; D is unclear. This CDR3 contains 15 residues. Germline-derived CDR1 and CDR2 are MNHNS and SASEGT. V gave up 7 bases and J gave up 1 base, with 14 bases separating them. CDR3: CASTEERTSNQPQHF. CDR3 sequence (DNA): TGTGCCAGCACAGAAGAGAGGACCAGCAATCAGCCCCAGCATTTT.

The chain links TRBV29-1 to TRBJ1-5; D call uncertain. The length of the CDR3 is 13 residues. Germline values: CDR1 SQVTM, CDR2 ANQGSEA. Trimming left V 5 bases short and J 2 bases short, with 10 bases between. The CDR3 nucleotides are TGCAGCGTTCACCCTGGAGGCAATCAGCCCCAGCATTTT. It encodes CSVHPGGNQPQHF.

The chain links TRBV7-8 to TRBJ2-7; perhaps D is TRBD1 or TRBD2 (5 bases each). Germline V CDR1 and CDR2: SGHVS, FQNEAQ. The CDR3 has 16 residues. V lost 5 bases and J 0 bases, leaving 17 bases between the germline ends. The CDR3 reads CASSNYRDRSSYEQYF. The CDR3, as DNA: TGTGCCAGCAGCAACTACCGGGACCGGAGCTCCTACGAGCAGTACTTC.

The chain has TRBV7-9 and TRBJ1-1, with D unclear. Trimming shortened V by 4 bases and J by 1 base, and 13 bases separated the two germline ends. There are 15 residues in the CDR3. The germline V gene has CDR1 SEHNR and CDR2 FQNEAQ (reference sequence). This CDR3 reads CASSWEDGPNTEAFF. The CDR3 DNA reads as TGTGCCAGCAGCTGGGAGGACGGCCCGAACACTGAAGCTTTCTTT.

This chain links TRBV7-8 with TRBJ2-3, with 7 bases lining up with TRBD1. The V gene end was trimmed by 10 bases and the J gene end by 0 bases; junction bases not matched to a gene: 7. This CDR3 region has 14 residues. Germline-derived CDR1 and CDR2 are SGHVS and FQNEAQ. The CDR3 is CATTGTASTDTQYF. The CDR3 DNA reads as TGTGCCACTACGGGGACAGCCAGCACAGATACGCAGTATTTT.

This sequence joins TRBV2 and TRBJ2-5, with D unresolved. Germline lookup yields CDR1 SNHLY and CDR2 FYNNEI. Deletions cut 6 bases from V and 2 bases from J, with 10 bases between. This CDR3 region has 13 residues. CDR3 in amino acids: CASRVFIQETQYF. CDR3 bases: TGTGCCAGCAGGGTATTTATTCAAGAGACCCAGTACTTC.

The gene calls are TRBV21-1 and TRBJ2-2. TRBV21-1 is shown as a pseudogene. The CDR3 is made up of 17 amino acids. CDR3 residues: CASSPRRPGVNTGELFF. CDR3 in DNA: TGTGCCAGCAGCCCTCGACGCCCTGGGGTGAACACCGGGGAGCTGTTTTTT.

The V and J genes are TRBV6-1 and TRBJ2-1; 9 bases are a match to TRBD2. The V gene's germline CDR1 is MNHNS and CDR2 SASEGT. The V and J ends lost 2 bases and 14 bases, in that order; junction bases with no gene match: 13. CDR3 size: 15 residues. The CDR3 region is CASSESGASGKGKFF. The CDR3 DNA is TGTGCCAGCAGTGAATCAGGGGCTAGCGGGAAGGGGAAGTTCTTC.

The chain carries TRBV10-3 and TRBJ2-1, with 7 bases identical to TRBD1. This CDR3 spans 14 amino acids. The V gene's germline CDR1 is ENHRY and CDR2 SYGVKD. The V and J ends lost 5 bases and 4 bases, in that order; junction bases with no gene match: 5. The CDR3 sequence is CAISSQGVYNEQFF. The CDR3 DNA sequence: TGTGCCATCAGTTCCCAGGGGGTTTACAATGAGCAGTTCTTC.

This clone appeared once. The CDR3, as DNA: TGCGCCAGCAGCCAAGACTTCGCAACAGGGTTAGCCAAAAACATTCAGTACTTC. It specifies CASSQDFATGLAKNIQYF. The chain is built from TRBV4-1 and TRBJ2-4, with D possibly TRBD1 on 6 matching bases. CDR3 length: 18 residues. V gave up 0 bases and J gave up 0 bases, with 15 bases separating them. Germline CDR1 reads MGHRA; CDR2 reads YSYEKL.

The chain is built from TRBV4-1 and TRBJ2-1, with unresolved D. This CDR3 region has 13 residues. Between the trimmed V and J ends, which lost 4 bases and 8 bases, there was a span of 12 bases. The germline CDR1 and CDR2 sequences are MGHRA and YSYEKL. The CDR3: CASSPTRRHEQFF. The CDR3 DNA follows: TGCGCCAGCAGCCCAACCCGACGGCATGAGCAGTTCTTC.

This sequence joins TRBV19 and TRBJ2-7; 7 bases map to TRBD1. Trimming removed 5 bases from V and 3 bases from J; junction bases left unmatched: 10. The CDR3 sequence is 15 residues long. The germline CDR1 and CDR2 sequences are LNHDA and SQIVND (reference sequence). CDR3 amino acids: CASSEGTVRGYEQYF. Here the CDR3 DNA reads TGTGCCAGTAGTGAAGGGACAGTTAGAGGCTACGAGCAGTACTTC. Full variable domain (rest looked up from reference TRBV19 and TRBJ2-7): DGGITQSPKYLFRKEGQNVTLSCEQNLNHDAMYWYRQDPGQGLRLIYYSQIVNDFQKGDIAEGYSVSREKKESFPLTVTSAQKNPTAFYLCASSEGTVRGYEQYFGPGTRLTVT.

This clone appeared once. This chain uses TRBV18 with TRBJ1-5; no reliable D call. The germline gives CDR1 KGHSH, CDR2 LQKENI. The V end was cut by 5 bases, the J end by 5 bases, with 19 bases between. The CDR3 spans 16 residues. CDR3 coding DNA: TGTGCCAGCTCAAGAGCAAGCAGCTCCGCGGATCAGCCCCAGCATTTT. It is translated as CASSRASSSADQPQHF. Full variable domain (outside the CDR3, taken from reference TRBV18 and TRBJ1-5): NAGVMQNPRHLVRRRGQEARLRCSPMKGHSHVYWYRQLPEEGLKFMVYLQKENIIDESGMPKERFSAEFPKEGPSILRIQQVVRGDSAAYFCASSRASSSADQPQHFGDGTRLSIL.

This chain joins TRBV18 and TRBJ2-7; D uncertain. V dropped 6 bases and J dropped 4 bases, with 16 bases sitting between them. The CDR3 runs 14 residues. Germline CDR1 and CDR2: KGHSH and LQKENI. The CDR3 sequence is CASSPGQVRYEQYF. DNA of the CDR3: TGTGCCAGCTCCCCTGGGCAAGTTCGATACGAGCAGTACTTC.

This clone came up a few times. The V gene is TRBV19, the J gene TRBJ1-1, with D possibly being TRBD1 (5 bases). The V end was cut by 10 bases, the J end by 0 bases, with 18 bases between. This CDR3 spans 15 amino acids. Germline loops: CDR1 LNHDA, CDR2 SQIVND (reference sequence). Here the CDR3 reads CATIGDLTMNTEAFF. The CDR3, as DNA: TGTGCCACCATAGGGGACCTTACAATGAACACTGAAGCTTTCTTT.

This chain links TRBV6-6 with TRBJ2-7, with a tentative D call TRBD1 (5 bases). The germline gives CDR1 MNHNY, CDR2 SVGAGI (reference sequence). The length of the CDR3 is 16 residues. The V end lost 0 bases, the J end lost 3 bases, and 15 bases lay between the germline ends. The CDR3 sequence is CASSYSSKGDDYEQYF. The DNA for the CDR3 is TGTGCCAGCAGTTACTCGAGTAAAGGGGATGACTACGAGCAGTACTTC.

The rearrangement joins TRBV7-9 to TRBJ1-1; TRBD1 might be the D (6 bases). Germline-derived CDR1 and CDR2 are SEHNR and FQNEAQ (reference sequence). V lost 5 bases and J 6 bases, leaving 10 bases between the germline ends. The CDR3 sequence is 12 residues long. CDR3 loop: CASSRGGSEAFF. CDR3 DNA sequence: TGTGCCAGCAGCCGAGGGGGGTCTGAAGCTTTCTTT. The full variable domain, its missing parts supplied by reference TRBV7-9 and TRBJ1-1, is DTGVSQNPRHKITKRGQNVTFRCDPISEHNRLYWYRQTLGQGPEFLTYFQNEAQLEKSRLLSDRFSAERPKGSFSTLEIQRTEQGDSAMYLCASSRGGSEAFFGQGTRLTVV.

The chain links TRBV2 to TRBJ1-5; D gene unclear. This CDR3 spans 14 amino acids. The V and J ends lost 3 bases and 7 bases respectively, with 13 bases between them. Per the germline V gene, CDR1 is SNHLY and CDR2 is FYNNEI. This CDR3 is CASSDFPVGQPQHF. CDR3 nucleotide sequence: TGTGCCAGCAGTGATTTCCCAGTCGGACAGCCCCAGCATTTT.

This clone was seen just once. This chain uses TRBV18 with TRBJ2-1; 13 positions agree with TRBD2. Germline V lookup: CDR1 KGHSH, CDR2 LQKENI. The CDR3 has 17 residues. J was trimmed by 3 bases and V by 4 bases; bases with no gene match: 6. The CDR3 bases are TGTGCCAGCTCACACCCCGGGACTAGCGGGATCTACAATGAGCAGTTCTTC. This translates into CASSHPGTSGIYNEQFF.

The chain links TRBV7-2 to TRBJ1-5; D is perhaps TRBD1 (5 bases). The length of the CDR3 is 14 residues. Germline lookup yields CDR1 SGHTA and CDR2 FQGNSA. V gave up 1 base and J gave up 5 bases, with 9 bases separating them. The CDR3 DNA is TGTGCCAGCAGCTTAGATGGGGGAGATCAGCCCCAGCATTTT. Its protein is CASSLDGGDQPQHF.

This rearrangement joins TRBV6-6 to TRBJ1-5, with D unclear. Deletions cut 7 bases from V and 1 base from J, with 14 bases between. Germline values: CDR1 MNHNY, CDR2 SVGAGI (reference sequence). The CDR3 sequence is 15 residues long. The DNA of the CDR3 is TGTGCCAGCACCTACTGGGGAAACAGCAATCAGCCCCAGCATTTT. As protein: CASTYWGNSNQPQHF.

The table lists this clone with a count of one. The same CDR3 is also encoded by other DNA sequences in this sample. This chain uses TRBV7-3 with TRBJ2-3; TRBD1 might be the D (7 bases). Germline-derived CDR1 and CDR2 are SGHTA and FQGTGA. The CDR3 covers 14 residues. The ends were cut back, 5 bases at V and 2 bases at J, with 11 bases in the middle. Written as DNA, the CDR3 is TGTGCCAGCAGCCCAGGGGGGATCACAGATACGCAGTATTTT. Protein: CASSPGGITDTQYF.

This clone showed up just once. This chain uses TRBV9 with TRBJ2-1, with a possible D match to TRBD2 (5 bases). This CDR3 region has 14 residues. V dropped 4 bases and J dropped 3 bases, with 11 bases sitting between them. In germline, CDR1 is SGDLS, CDR2 YYNGEE. The CDR3 region is CASSSLGSYNEQFF. The CDR3 coding sequence is TGTGCCAGCAGCTCCCTAGGGAGCTACAATGAGCAGTTCTTC. Full variable domain (rest looked up from reference TRBV9 and TRBJ2-1): DSGVTQTPKHLITATGQRVTLRCSPRSGDLSVYWYQQSLDQGLQFLIQYYNGEERAKGNILERFSAQQFPDLHSELNLSSLELGDSALYFCASSSLGSYNEQFFGPGTRLTVL.

The V call is TRBV6-1, the J call TRBJ2-7; no reliable D call. CDR1 and CDR2 from the germline V gene are MNHNS and SASEGT. This CDR3 contains 12 residues. Trimming took off 3 bases at V and 3 bases at J, with 6 bases between the two ends. In DNA form, the CDR3 reads TGTGCCAGCAGTGACGGCGGCTACGAGCAGTACTTC. Residues: CASSDGGYEQYF.

This chain uses TRBV5-4 with TRBJ1-1; D gene uncertain. V was cut by 0 bases and J by 11 bases, with 14 bases left in between. This CDR3 comprises 13 residues. Germline V lookup: CDR1 SGHNT, CDR2 YYREEE (reference sequence). The CDR3 region is CASSLEIFTHAFF. CDR3 coding DNA: TGTGCCAGCAGCTTGGAGATCTTCACGCATGCTTTCTTT.

The rearrangement links TRBV7-8 to TRBJ1-1; D is perhaps TRBD1 (6 bases). The CDR3 covers 17 residues. V shed 5 bases and J shed 0 bases, with 19 bases lying between them. In germline, CDR1 is SGHVS, CDR2 FQNEAQ. The CDR3 reads CASSLIQGGKMNTEAFF. In DNA form, the CDR3 reads TGTGCCAGCAGCCTAATACAGGGAGGGAAGATGAACACTGAAGCTTTCTTT.

This chain connects TRBV7-6 to TRBJ2-2; D might be TRBD1 (6 bases). CDR1 is SGHVS and CDR2 is FNYEAQ in the germline V gene. V dropped 5 bases and J dropped 0 bases, with 13 bases sitting between them. The CDR3 covers 16 residues. The CDR3 loop is CASSRFEGANTGELFF. The DNA of the CDR3 is TGTGCCAGCAGCCGCTTCGAGGGGGCGAACACCGGGGAGCTGTTTTTT.